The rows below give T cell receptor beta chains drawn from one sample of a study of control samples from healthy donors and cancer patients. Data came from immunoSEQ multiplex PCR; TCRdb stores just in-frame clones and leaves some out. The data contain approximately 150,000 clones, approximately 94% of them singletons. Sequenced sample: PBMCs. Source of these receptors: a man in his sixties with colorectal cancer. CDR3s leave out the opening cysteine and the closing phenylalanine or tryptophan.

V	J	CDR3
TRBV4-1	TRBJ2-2	ASSQDRAAGQGKTGELF
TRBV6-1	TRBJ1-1	ASSEVFRGTEAF
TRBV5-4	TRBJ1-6	ASSLDADPRGSPLH
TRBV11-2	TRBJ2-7	ASSIPDYEQY
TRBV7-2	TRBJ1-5	ASSLLDSNQPQH
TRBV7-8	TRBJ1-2	ASSLSVQGRGYT
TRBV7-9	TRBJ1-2	ASSPEGSNNGYT
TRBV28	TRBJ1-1	ASSQRAGGRNTEAF
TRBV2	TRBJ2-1	ASSEARGGVTYNEQF
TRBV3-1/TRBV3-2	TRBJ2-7	ASSLLYEQY
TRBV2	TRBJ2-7	ASSEVDNRSYEQY
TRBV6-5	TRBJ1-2	AIQTTNYGYT
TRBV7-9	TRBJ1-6	ASSEGNSPLH
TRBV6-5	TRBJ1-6	ASGPRGANSPLH
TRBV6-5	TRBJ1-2	ASSSNLPQGPGYT
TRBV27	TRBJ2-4	ASSSHMVENIQY
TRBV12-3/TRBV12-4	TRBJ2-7	ASSAPGLREQY
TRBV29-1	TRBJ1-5	SVVGQGAQH
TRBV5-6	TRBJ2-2	ASSLASRGLANTGELF
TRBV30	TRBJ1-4	AWSREKLF
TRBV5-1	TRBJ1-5	ASSLGTGDPQH
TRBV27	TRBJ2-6	ASSLSRLFTSQSGANVLT
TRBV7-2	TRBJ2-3	ASTGIGTDTQY
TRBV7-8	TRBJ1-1	ASSLRQGVYTEAF
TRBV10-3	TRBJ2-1	AISSDTSSYNEQF
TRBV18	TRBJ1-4	ASSPGLEEKLF
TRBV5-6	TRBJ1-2	ASSLGGNGYT
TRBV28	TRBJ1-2	ASSFPPGSSYGYT